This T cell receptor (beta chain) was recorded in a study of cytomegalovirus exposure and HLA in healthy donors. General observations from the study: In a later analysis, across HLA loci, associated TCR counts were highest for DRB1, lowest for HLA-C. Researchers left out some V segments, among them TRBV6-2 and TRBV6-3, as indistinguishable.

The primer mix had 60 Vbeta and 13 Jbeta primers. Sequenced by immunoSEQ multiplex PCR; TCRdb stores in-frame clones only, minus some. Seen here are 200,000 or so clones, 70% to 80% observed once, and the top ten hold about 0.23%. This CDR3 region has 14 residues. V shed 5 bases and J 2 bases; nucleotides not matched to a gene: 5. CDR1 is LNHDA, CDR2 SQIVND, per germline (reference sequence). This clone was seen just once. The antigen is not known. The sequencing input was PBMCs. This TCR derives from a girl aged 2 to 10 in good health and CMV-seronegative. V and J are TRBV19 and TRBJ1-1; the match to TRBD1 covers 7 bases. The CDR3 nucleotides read TGTGCCAGTAGTTACAGGGGAGATAACACTGAAGCTTTCTTT. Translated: CASSYRGDNTEAFF.